One and the same sample provided the 10 T cell receptor beta chains below, sequenced in a study of blood T cell repertoires in COVID-19. Libraries were prepared by immunoSEQ multiplex PCR; TCRdb keeps only in-frame clonotypes and omits some of them. The sample contains more than 200,000 clones, 65% to 90% of which appear only once. Sequenced sample: peripheral blood. The receptors originated from an elderly woman with active or convalescent COVID-19.

The chain recombines TRBV7-9 with TRBJ1-4; TRBD1 aligns across 7 bases. This CDR3 spans 14 amino acids. With 7 bases clipped from V and 3 bases from J, the junction kept 5 bases outside the gene matches. In germline, CDR1 is SEHNR, CDR2 FQNEAQ (reference sequence). The CDR3: CASNAGTANEKLFF. The CDR3 DNA follows: TGTGCCAGCAATGCCGGGACAGCTAATGAAAAACTGTTTTTT.

The chain links TRBV7-9 to TRBJ1-4; D possibly corresponds to TRBD1 (6 bases). CDR3 length: 16 residues. V lost 5 bases and J 0 bases, leaving 13 bases between the germline ends. Germline V gene lookup returns CDR1 SEHNR and CDR2 FQNEAQ (reference sequence). DNA for the CDR3: TGTGCCAGCAGCCCCGGGACAAACCCAACTAATGAAAAACTGTTTTTT. Its translation is CASSPGTNPTNEKLFF.

The chain carries TRBV7-2 and TRBJ2-5; D is uncertain. CDR1 and CDR2 (germline): SGHTA, FQGNSA. CDR3 size: 16 residues. Trimming took off 1 base at V and 4 bases at J, with 16 bases between the two ends. For the CDR3, the DNA is TGTGCCAGCAGCTTAGTGGGCAGGATAAACGGAGAGACCCAGTACTTC. This codes for CASSLVGRINGETQYF.

The table lists this clone with a count of one. The V and J genes are TRBV7-9 and TRBJ1-1, with 7 bases aligning to TRBD1. The V and J ends lost 5 bases and 3 bases, in that order; junction bases with no gene match: 12. The CDR3 loop spans 16 amino acids. CDR1 and CDR2 from the germline V gene are SEHNR and FQNEAQ (reference sequence). This CDR3 is CASSRSRTGVDTEAFF. In nucleotides, the CDR3 is TGTGCCAGCAGCAGATCCAGAACAGGGGTGGACACTGAAGCTTTCTTT.

The V and J genes are TRBV18 and TRBJ2-3, with D possibly matching TRBD2 (6 bases). V lost 4 bases and J lost 13, with 15 bases in between. CDR1 is KGHSH and CDR2 is LQKENI in the germline V gene. This CDR3 comprises 12 residues. In nucleotides, the CDR3 is TGTGCCAGCTCACGCGGGACGCAGCCCGAGTATTTT. This encodes CASSRGTQPEYF.

This CDR3 is CASSEGGGPQHF. CDR3 nucleotide sequence: TGTGCCAGCAGTGAGGGGGGAGGGCCCCAGCATTTT. The chain has TRBV6-1 and TRBJ1-5; D may be TRBD1 (5 bases). This CDR3 has 12 residues. With 3 bases removed from V and 9 bases from J, the gap between germline ends came to 9 bases. CDR1 and CDR2 from the germline V gene are MNHNS and SASEGT.

The chain couples TRBV18 to TRBJ2-3; TRBD2 agrees at 9 bases. This CDR3 is 15 amino acids long. V was pared by 1 base and J by 2 bases, with 1 base of the junction left unmatched. Germline lookup yields CDR1 KGHSH and CDR2 LQKENI. The CDR3 coding sequence is TGTGCCAGCTCACCACTAGCGGGGGACACAGATACGCAGTATTTT. This gives the protein CASSPLAGDTDTQYF.

The chain has TRBV15 and TRBJ2-3; TRBD1 matches at 8 bases. From germline, CDR1 is LNHNV and CDR2 YYDKDF (reference sequence). J gave up 2 bases and V 1 base, and 8 bases lay outside the gene matches. The CDR3 sequence is 17 residues long. The CDR3 DNA follows: TGTGCCACCAGCAGAGGCTCAGGGGGCGGAATCACAGATACGCAGTATTTT. Translated, it gives CATSRGSGGGITDTQYF.

As DNA, the CDR3 is TGTGCCAGCAGGCGGAACACTGAAGCTTTCTTT. Its protein is CASRRNTEAFF. V and J are TRBV6-6 and TRBJ1-1; no definite D call. CDR3 length equals 11 residues. The germline V gene has CDR1 MNHNY and CDR2 SVGAGI (reference sequence). Trimming cost V 6 bases and J 1 base, with 3 bases left between them.

The gene calls are TRBV29-1 and TRBJ2-6; D may be TRBD1 (6 bases). Trimming removed 4 bases at V and 2 bases at J, with 21 bases between. This CDR3 is built from 18 residues. Per the germline V gene, CDR1 is SQVTM and CDR2 is ANQGSEA. This CDR3 reads CSVVAPDRDTAGANVLTF. CDR3 DNA sequence: TGCAGCGTTGTGGCCCCAGACCGGGACACTGCTGGGGCCAACGTCCTGACTTTC. Combining the CDR3 with reference TRBV29-1 and TRBJ2-6 gives the whole variable domain SAVISQKPSRDICQRGTSLTIQCQVDSQVTMMFWYRQQPGQSLTLIATANQGSEATYESGFVIDKFPISRPNLTFSTLTVSNMSPEDSSIYLCSVVAPDRDTAGANVLTFGAGSRLTVL.